This TCR beta chain was observed in a study of identifying expanded T cells in peripheral blood. The repertoire was sequenced with immunoSEQ multiplex PCR; TCRdb's copy has only in-frame clones and lacks some. The sample holds around 60,000 clones; around 86% are singletons and the top ten take approximately 19%. The germline V gene encodes CDR1 SGDLS and CDR2 YYNGEE. Trimming stripped 4 bases from V and 13 bases from J, with 26 bases between. The CDR3 covers 15 residues. Specimen: blood. The TCR sequence derives from a person aged 18-69 years in good health. This chain connects TRBV9 to TRBJ1-1, with D possibly being TRBD1 (5 bases). The CDR3 protein is CASSTSTEPLGKGFF. CDR3 nucleotides: TGTGCCAGCAGCACATCGACAGAGCCCTTGGGCAAAGGTTTCTTT.